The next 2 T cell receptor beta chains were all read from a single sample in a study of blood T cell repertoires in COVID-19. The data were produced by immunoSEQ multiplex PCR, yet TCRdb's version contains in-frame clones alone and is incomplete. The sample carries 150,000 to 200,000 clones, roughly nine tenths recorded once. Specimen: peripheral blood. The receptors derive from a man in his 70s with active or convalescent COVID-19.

The CDR3 nucleotides read TGCGCCAGCAGCCAAGATTGGACTAGCGGGGATTATGAGCAGTTCTTC. It codes for CASSQDWTSGDYEQFF. The V and J genes are TRBV4-3 and TRBJ2-1; 12 bases align to TRBD2. The trim removed 0 bases at V and 8 bases at J, leaving 5 bases unmatched. The germline V gene encodes CDR1 LGHNA and CDR2 YSLEER. This CDR3 contains 16 residues.

Here the CDR3 DNA reads TGTGCCAGCAGCTTAGCGGCTCACGGAAACACCATATATTTT. This gives the protein CASSLAAHGNTIYF. This chain links TRBV7-6 with TRBJ1-3, with D uncertain. V was pared by 0 bases and J by 4 bases, with 7 bases between. Germline-derived CDR1 and CDR2 are SGHVS and FNYEAQ. This CDR3 contains 14 residues.